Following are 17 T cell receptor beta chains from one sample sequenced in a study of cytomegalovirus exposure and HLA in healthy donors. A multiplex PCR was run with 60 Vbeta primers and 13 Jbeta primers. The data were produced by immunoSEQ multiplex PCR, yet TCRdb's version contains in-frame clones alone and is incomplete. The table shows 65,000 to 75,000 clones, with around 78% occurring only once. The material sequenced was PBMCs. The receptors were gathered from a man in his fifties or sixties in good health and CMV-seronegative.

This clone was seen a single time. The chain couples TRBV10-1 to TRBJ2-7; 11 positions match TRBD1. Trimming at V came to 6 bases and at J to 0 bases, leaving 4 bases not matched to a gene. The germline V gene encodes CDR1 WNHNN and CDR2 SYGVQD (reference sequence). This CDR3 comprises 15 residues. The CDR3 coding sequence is TGCGCCAGCAGCCGGACAGGGGGCGACTCCTACGAGCAGTACTTC. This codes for CASSRTGGDSYEQYF.

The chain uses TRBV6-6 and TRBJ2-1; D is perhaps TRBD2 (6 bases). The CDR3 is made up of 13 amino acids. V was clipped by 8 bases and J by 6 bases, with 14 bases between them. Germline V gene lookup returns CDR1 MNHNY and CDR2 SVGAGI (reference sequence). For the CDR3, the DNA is TGTGCCAGCTCCCTGGGGGGAACCAATGAGCAGTTCTTC. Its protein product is CASSLGGTNEQFF.

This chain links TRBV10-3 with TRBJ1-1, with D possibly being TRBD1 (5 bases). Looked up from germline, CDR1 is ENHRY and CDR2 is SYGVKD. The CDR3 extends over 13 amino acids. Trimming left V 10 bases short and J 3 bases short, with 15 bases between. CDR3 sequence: CATREEPYTEAFF. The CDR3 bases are TGTGCCACCAGGGAGGAGCCATACACTGAAGCTTTCTTT.

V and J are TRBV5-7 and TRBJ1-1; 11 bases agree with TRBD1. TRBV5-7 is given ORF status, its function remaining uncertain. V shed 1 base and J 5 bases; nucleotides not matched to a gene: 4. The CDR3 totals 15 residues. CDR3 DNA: TGTGCCAGCAGCTTGACGGACAGGGGGCGTACTGAAGCTTTCTTT. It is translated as CASSLTDRGRTEAFF.

The CDR3 spells CASSYSRTVWELFF. In DNA form, the CDR3 reads TGTGCCAGCAGTTACTCTAGGACTGTGTGGGAGCTGTTTTTT. The genes are TRBV6-5 and TRBJ2-2; possible D gene TRBD2, 5 bases. V was pared by 0 bases and J by 9 bases, with 11 bases between. There are 14 residues in the CDR3. Germline CDR1 MNHEY, CDR2 SVGAGI.

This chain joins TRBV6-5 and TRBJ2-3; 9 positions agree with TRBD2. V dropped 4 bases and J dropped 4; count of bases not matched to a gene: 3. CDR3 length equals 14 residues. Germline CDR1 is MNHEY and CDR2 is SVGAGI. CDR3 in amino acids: CASSFLAGSDTQYF. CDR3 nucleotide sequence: TGTGCCAGCAGTTTTCTAGCGGGGTCAGATACGCAGTATTTT.

The CDR3 reads CASSTRQGRGPEAFF. The CDR3 DNA reads as TGTGCCAGCAGTACTAGACAGGGTCGCGGGCCCGAAGCTTTCTTT. This sequence joins TRBV25-1 and TRBJ1-1, with 7 nucleotides matching TRBD1. The CDR3 contains 15 residues. CDR1 is MGHDK and CDR2 is SYGVNS in the germline V gene. Losses at the gene ends were 5 bases for V and 8 bases for J; bases not matched to a gene: 14.

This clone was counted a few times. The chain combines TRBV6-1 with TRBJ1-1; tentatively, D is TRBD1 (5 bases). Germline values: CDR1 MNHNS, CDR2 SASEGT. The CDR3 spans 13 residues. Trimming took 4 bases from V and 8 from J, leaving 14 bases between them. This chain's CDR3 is CASSVRTFSEAFF. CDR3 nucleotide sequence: TGTGCCAGCAGTGTCAGGACATTTTCCGAAGCTTTCTTT.

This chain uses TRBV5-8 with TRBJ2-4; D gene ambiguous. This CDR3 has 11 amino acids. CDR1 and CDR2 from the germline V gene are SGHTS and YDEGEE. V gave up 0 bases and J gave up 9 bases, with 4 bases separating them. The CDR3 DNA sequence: TGTGCCAGCAGCTTGGTCGGCATTCAGTACTTC. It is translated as CASSLVGIQYF.

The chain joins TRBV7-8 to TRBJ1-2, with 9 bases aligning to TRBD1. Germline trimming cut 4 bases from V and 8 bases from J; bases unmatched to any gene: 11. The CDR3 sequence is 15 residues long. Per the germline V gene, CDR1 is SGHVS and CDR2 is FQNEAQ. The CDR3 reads CASSSGDREWIGYTF. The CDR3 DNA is TGTGCCAGCAGCTCCGGGGACAGGGAGTGGATCGGCTACACCTTC. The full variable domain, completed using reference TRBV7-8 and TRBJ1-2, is GAGVSQSPRYKVAKRGQDVALRCDPISGHVSLFWYQQALGQGPEFLTYFQNEAQLDKSGLPSDRFFAERPEGSVSTLKIQRTQQEDSAVYLCASSSGDREWIGYTFGSGTRLTVV.

CDR3 protein: CAWRTGEVYGYTF. The CDR3 DNA is TGTGCCTGGCGGACAGGGGAGGTCTATGGCTACACCTTC. The gene calls are TRBV30 and TRBJ1-2; 9 bases match TRBD1. V gave up 5 bases and J gave up 4 bases; unmatched junction bases: 5. There are 13 residues in the CDR3. CDR1 is GTSNPN, CDR2 SVGIG, per germline (reference sequence).

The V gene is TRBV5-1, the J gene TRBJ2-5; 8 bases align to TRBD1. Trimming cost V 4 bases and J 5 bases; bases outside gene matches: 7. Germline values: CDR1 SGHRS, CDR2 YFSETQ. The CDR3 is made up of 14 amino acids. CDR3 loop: CASSTFRGRETQYF. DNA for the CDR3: TGCGCCAGCAGCACCTTCAGGGGGCGGGAGACCCAGTACTTC.

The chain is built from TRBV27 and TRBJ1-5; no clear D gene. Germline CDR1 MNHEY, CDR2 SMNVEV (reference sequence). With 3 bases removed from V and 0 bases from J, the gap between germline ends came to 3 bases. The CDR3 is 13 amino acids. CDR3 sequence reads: CASSFYSNQPQHF. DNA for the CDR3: TGTGCCAGCAGTTTCTATAGCAATCAGCCCCAGCATTTT.

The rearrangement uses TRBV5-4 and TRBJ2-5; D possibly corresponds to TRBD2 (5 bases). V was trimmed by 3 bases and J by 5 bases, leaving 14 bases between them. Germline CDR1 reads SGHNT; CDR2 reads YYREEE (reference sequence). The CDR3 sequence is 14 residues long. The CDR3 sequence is CASSSGGLGETQYF. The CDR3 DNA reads TGTGCCAGCAGCTCCGGCGGGTTAGGGGAGACCCAGTACTTC.

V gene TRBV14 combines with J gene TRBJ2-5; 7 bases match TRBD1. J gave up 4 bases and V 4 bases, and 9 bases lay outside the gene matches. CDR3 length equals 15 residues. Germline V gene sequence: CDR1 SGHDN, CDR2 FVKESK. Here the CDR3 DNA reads TGTGCCAGCAGCCCGACAGGGAAGGGTGGAGAGACCCAGTACTTC. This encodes CASSPTGKGGETQYF.

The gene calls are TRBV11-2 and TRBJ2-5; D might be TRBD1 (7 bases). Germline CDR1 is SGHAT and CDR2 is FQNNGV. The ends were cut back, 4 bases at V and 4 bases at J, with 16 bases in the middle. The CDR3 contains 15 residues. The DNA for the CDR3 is TGTGCCAGCAGCTCTCAGGGGGGCACGGGAGAGACCCAGTACTTC. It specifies CASSSQGGTGETQYF.

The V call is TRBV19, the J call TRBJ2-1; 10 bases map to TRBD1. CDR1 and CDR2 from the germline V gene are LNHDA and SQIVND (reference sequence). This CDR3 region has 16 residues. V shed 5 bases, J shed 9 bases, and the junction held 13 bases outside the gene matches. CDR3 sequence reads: CASSGRDRGFGAEQFF. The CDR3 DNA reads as TGTGCCAGTAGTGGCCGGGACAGGGGCTTCGGTGCTGAGCAGTTCTTC.